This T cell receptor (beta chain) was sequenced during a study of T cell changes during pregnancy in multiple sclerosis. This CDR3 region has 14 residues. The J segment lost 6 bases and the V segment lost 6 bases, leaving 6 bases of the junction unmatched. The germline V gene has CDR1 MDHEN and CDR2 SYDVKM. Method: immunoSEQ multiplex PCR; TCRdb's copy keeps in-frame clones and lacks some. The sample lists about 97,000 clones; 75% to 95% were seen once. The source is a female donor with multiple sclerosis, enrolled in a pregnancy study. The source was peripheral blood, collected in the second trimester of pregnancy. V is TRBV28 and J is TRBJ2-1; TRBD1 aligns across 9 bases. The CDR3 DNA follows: TGTGCCAGCAGCCGGGACAGGGTGTCCAATGAGCAGTTCTTC. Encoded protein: CASSRDRVSNEQFF.